The 12 T cell receptor beta chains listed next were all sequenced from one sample in a study of shared T cell receptors in the human thymus. Sequencing used immunoSEQ multiplex PCR; TCRdb keeps in-frame clones, though not all of them. The sample contains hundreds of thousands of clones, roughly 86% of which appear only once. This sample also appeared in a second study, on human thymus T cells.

Sequenced: thymocytes. All receptors derive from a boy in the first two years of life with a congenital heart defect.

The V gene is TRBV30, the J gene TRBJ2-1, with 10 bases identical to TRBD2. Germline V gives CDR1 GTSNPN, CDR2 SVGIG (reference sequence). The CDR3 extends over 16 amino acids. With 2 bases clipped from V and 5 bases from J, the junction kept 9 bases outside the gene matches. The CDR3: CAWSCERGGRDNEQFF. CDR3 nucleotides: TGTGCCTGGAGTTGTGAGCGGGGGGGGCGCGACAATGAGCAGTTCTTC.

V usage is TRBV5-1 and J usage is TRBJ2-7; 9 bases line up with TRBD1. The CDR3 consists of 14 residues. J was trimmed by 5 bases and V by 0 bases; bases with no gene match: 3. In germline, CDR1 is SGHRS, CDR2 YFSETQ. CDR3 coding DNA: TGCGCCAGCAGCTTGGACAGGGGGCTCCACGAGCAGTACTTC. Residues: CASSLDRGLHEQYF.

This clone showed up just a few times. V gene TRBV10-3 combines with J gene TRBJ2-7, with 9 nucleotides matching TRBD1. The CDR3 loop spans 14 amino acids. Trimming removed 6 bases from V and 4 bases from J; junction bases left unmatched: 7. Germline lookup yields CDR1 ENHRY and CDR2 SYGVKD. For the CDR3, the DNA is TGTGCCATCAGAAAAGGACAGGGGACTTACGAGCAGTACTTC. Protein: CAIRKGQGTYEQYF.

The chain uses TRBV19 and TRBJ2-2; possible D gene TRBD2, 6 bases. Germline lookup yields CDR1 LNHDA and CDR2 SQIVND (reference sequence). CDR3 size: 15 residues. Between the trimmed V and J ends, which lost 5 bases and 4 bases, there was a span of 14 bases. The CDR3 DNA is TGTGCCAGTAGTCCTCGACTAGTTTCCACCGGGGAGCTGTTTTTT. Translating gives CASSPRLVSTGELFF.

The chain couples TRBV28 to TRBJ2-7; D unclear. Germline-derived CDR1 and CDR2 are MDHEN and SYDVKM. V lost 0 bases to trimming and J lost 0 bases, with 9 bases between them. The CDR3 is 15 amino acids. CDR3 sequence reads: CASSLCEQRSYEQYF. The CDR3 DNA follows: TGTGCCAGCAGTTTATGCGAGCAGCGCTCCTACGAGCAGTACTTC.

This chain uses TRBV19 with TRBJ2-1, with D possibly matching TRBD2 (6 bases). CDR3 size: 16 residues. The germline V gene has CDR1 LNHDA and CDR2 SQIVND (reference sequence). Trimming shortened V by 4 bases and J by 5 bases, and 18 bases separated the two germline ends. CDR3 DNA sequence: TGTGCCAGTAGTAAACGGGACGGGGGAAGGAACAATGAGCAGTTCTTC. Translating gives CASSKRDGGRNNEQFF.

This clone was picked up a small number of times. The rearrangement links TRBV11-3 to TRBJ2-3, with D maybe TRBD2 (5 bases). CDR1 SGHNT and CDR2 YENEEA come from the germline V gene. CDR3 size: 15 residues. V lost 5 bases and J 0 bases, leaving 12 bases between the germline ends. This chain's CDR3 is CASSREYDSTDTQYF. Here the CDR3 DNA reads TGTGCCAGCAGCAGGGAGTACGATAGCACAGATACGCAGTATTTT. Filled out from reference TRBV11-3 and TRBJ2-3, the complete variable domain reads EAGVVQSPRYKIIEKKQPVAFWCNPISGHNTLYWYLQNLGQGPELLIRYENEEAVDDSQLPKDRFSAERLKGVDSTLKIQPAELGDSAVYLCASSREYDSTDTQYFGPGTRLTVL.

In DNA, the CDR3 is TGTGCCAGCAGTAGGCCTGCCAGGGCCACCGGGGAGCTGTTTTTT. It encodes CASSRPARATGELFF. The J gene is TRBJ2-2, the V gene TRBV6-5; possible D gene TRBD1, 5 bases. Germline assignment: CDR1 MNHEY and CDR2 SVGAGI. The V gene lost 5 bases and the J gene lost 4 bases, with 14 bases spanning the gap. This CDR3 is built from 15 residues.

In nucleotides, the CDR3 is TGTGCCAGCAATGAGACAGGGAATGAAAAACTGTTTTTT. It yields the protein CASNETGNEKLFF. The gene calls are TRBV6-1 and TRBJ1-4; 7 bases map to TRBD1. V trimming: 7 bases; J trimming: 5 bases; junction bases outside the gene matches: 4. The CDR3 has 13 amino acids. The germline V gene has CDR1 MNHNS and CDR2 SASEGT.

The table lists this clone with a count of one. V gene TRBV5-4 combines with J gene TRBJ1-3; 12 bases are a match to TRBD1. This CDR3 is 19 amino acids long. J was trimmed by 0 bases and V by 3 bases; bases with no gene match: 10. CDR1 SGHNT and CDR2 YYREEE come from the germline V gene (reference sequence). CDR3: CASSSRDRGLAVSGNTIYF. In nucleotides, the CDR3 is TGTGCCAGCAGCTCCCGGGACAGGGGGCTTGCCGTCTCTGGAAACACCATATATTTT.

The rearrangement links TRBV5-1 to TRBJ2-1; tentatively, D is TRBD2 (7 bases). The CDR3 length is 12 residues. V gave up 4 bases and J gave up 8 bases, with 10 bases separating them. Germline CDR1 reads SGHRS; CDR2 reads YFSETQ. As DNA, the CDR3 is TGCGCCAGCAGCCCGGGGGGCGATGAGCAGTTCTTC. Its protein product is CASSPGGDEQFF.

V and J are TRBV11-2 and TRBJ2-3; the D gene is possibly TRBD1 (5 bases). The germline V and J ends were trimmed by 4 bases and 3 bases, with 20 bases remaining between them. This CDR3 contains 17 residues. Looked up from germline, CDR1 is SGHAT and CDR2 is FQNNGV. CDR3: CASSSRPTEFLTDTQYF. The CDR3 DNA reads as TGTGCCAGCAGCTCACGACCGACAGAATTTCTTACAGATACGCAGTATTTT.